The 29 T cell receptor beta chains given below trace back to one sample, sequenced in a study of cytomegalovirus exposure and HLA in healthy donors. Measured with immunoSEQ multiplex PCR; TCRdb has only the in-frame clones, and not every one. The profile covers some 78,000 clones, with around 96% appearing a single time and 1.5% to 2% taken by the ten largest. What was sequenced was PBMCs. The source of these receptors is a young man in good health and CMV-seropositive.

CDR3 bases: TGTGCCAGCTGGCTCGGGGGGCCGTACACTGAAGCTTTCTTT. As protein: CASWLGGPYTEAFF. The chain links TRBV18 to TRBJ1-1, with a weak D call TRBD1 (6 bases). CDR3 length: 14 residues. Germline V gene data show CDR1 as KGHSH and CDR2 as LQKENI. V shed 7 bases and J shed 3 bases, with 15 bases lying between them.

CDR3 nucleotide sequence: TGCAGCGCCGACCCCGGGACTGGGGCCAACGTCCTGACTTTC. This sequence encodes CSADPGTGANVLTF. This chain uses TRBV29-1 with TRBJ2-6, with a possible D match to TRBD2 (5 bases). Germline CDR1 SQVTM, CDR2 ANQGSEA. The CDR3 loop spans 14 amino acids. V was clipped by 7 bases and J by 2 bases, with 12 bases between them.

This sequence joins TRBV5-1 and TRBJ2-2; TRBD1 matches 8 bases. CDR3 length: 16 residues. V was clipped by 4 bases and J by 3 bases; unmatched bases: 8. The V gene's germline CDR1 is SGHRS and CDR2 YFSETQ. The CDR3 spells CASSLEDRVYTGELFF. The CDR3 DNA is TGCGCCAGCAGCCTGGAGGACAGGGTATACACCGGGGAGCTGTTTTTT. Supplemented by reference TRBV5-1 and TRBJ2-2, the full variable domain reads KAGVTQTPRYLIKTRGQQVTLSCSPISGHRSVSWYQQTPGQGLQFLFEYFSETQRNKGNFPGRFSGRQFSNSRSEMNVSTLELGDSALYLCASSLEDRVYTGELFFGEGSRLTVL.

The chain recombines TRBV5-1 with TRBJ2-1, with 9 bases fitting TRBD2. The CDR3 is 16 residues long. With V trimmed by 4 bases and J by 8 bases, 13 bases remained unmatched. Germline values: CDR1 SGHRS, CDR2 YFSETQ. The CDR3 region is CASSTGLAPDIDEQFF. As DNA, the CDR3 is TGCGCCAGCAGCACGGGACTAGCCCCAGATATTGATGAGCAGTTCTTC. The variable domain in full, completed from reference TRBV5-1 and TRBJ2-1, reads KAGVTQTPRYLIKTRGQQVTLSCSPISGHRSVSWYQQTPGQGLQFLFEYFSETQRNKGNFPGRFSGRQFSNSRSEMNVSTLELGDSALYLCASSTGLAPDIDEQFFGPGTRLTVL.

The chain links TRBV6-1 to TRBJ1-2, with D possibly TRBD1 on 6 matching bases. Trimming took off 3 bases at V and 1 base at J, with 12 bases between the two ends. Germline V lookup: CDR1 MNHNS, CDR2 SASEGT. CDR3 length equals 15 residues. This CDR3 reads CASSDLLDSNYGYTF. CDR3 DNA: TGTGCCAGCAGTGACCTACTGGACAGTAACTATGGCTACACCTTC.

The chain links TRBV4-1 to TRBJ2-7, with D perhaps matching TRBD1 (6 bases). Between the trimmed V and J ends, which lost 0 bases and 4 bases, there was a span of 28 bases. Per the germline V gene, CDR1 is MGHRA and CDR2 is YSYEKL. The CDR3 sequence is 20 residues long. CDR3 DNA sequence: TGCGCCAGCAGCCAAGAAGATACAGGGCAAACGGGCCCGAAATTTTACGAGCAGTACTTC. This sequence encodes CASSQEDTGQTGPKFYEQYF.

The J gene is TRBJ2-7, the V gene TRBV5-1, with 7 bases that match TRBD2. The V and J ends lost 1 base and 3 bases, in that order; junction bases with no gene match: 10. Per the germline V gene, CDR1 is SGHRS and CDR2 is YFSETQ. The CDR3 has 16 residues. The CDR3 DNA reads as TGCGCCAGCAGCTTGTCGGGTCCGGGAGGAATCTACGAGCAGTACTTC. Translated, it gives CASSLSGPGGIYEQYF. Together with reference TRBV5-1 and TRBJ2-7, the CDR3 gives the full variable domain: KAGVTQTPRYLIKTRGQQVTLSCSPISGHRSVSWYQQTPGQGLQFLFEYFSETQRNKGNFPGRFSGRQFSNSRSEMNVSTLELGDSALYLCASSLSGPGGIYEQYFGPGTRLTVT.

The chain links TRBV9 to TRBJ2-7, with TRBD1 matching over 10 bases. Per the germline V gene, CDR1 is SGDLS and CDR2 is YYNGEE. The CDR3 has 14 residues. Losses at the gene ends were 1 base for V and 4 bases for J; bases not matched to a gene: 2. CDR3 nucleotide sequence: TGTGCCAGCAGCGTATCGGGACAGGGGTACGAGCAGTACTTC. Its protein product is CASSVSGQGYEQYF. Full variable domain (outside the CDR3, taken from reference TRBV9 and TRBJ2-7): DSGVTQTPKHLITATGQRVTLRCSPRSGDLSVYWYQQSLDQGLQFLIQYYNGEERAKGNILERFSAQQFPDLHSELNLSSLELGDSALYFCASSVSGQGYEQYFGPGTRLTVT.

V usage is TRBV15 and J usage is TRBJ1-1, with a tentative D call TRBD1 (5 bases). The CDR3 is 15 amino acids. Trimming removed 1 base at V and 7 bases at J, with 16 bases between. From germline, CDR1 is LNHNV and CDR2 YYDKDF (reference sequence). As DNA, the CDR3 is TGTGCCACCAGCAGAGTATCAGCAGGGTTGAGTGAAGCTTTCTTT. Translated, it gives CATSRVSAGLSEAFF.

Comments on this clone: The sample carries other DNA sequences with the same CDR3. The chain is built from TRBV7-2 and TRBJ2-7; D remains ambiguous. V gave up 5 bases and J gave up 2 bases, with 4 bases separating them. There are 11 residues in the CDR3. CDR1 and CDR2 from the germline V gene are SGHTA and FQGNSA. CDR3 nucleotide sequence: TGTGCCAGCAGCCGGGCCTACGAGCAGTACTTC. Its translation is CASSRAYEQYF.

CDR3 nucleotide sequence: TGTGCCAGCAGTACGGGACAGGGGGTTCAGCCCCAGCATTTT. It translates to CASSTGQGVQPQHF. The chain uses TRBV27 and TRBJ1-5; TRBD1 matches at 11 bases. Germline CDR1 is MNHEY and CDR2 is SMNVEV (reference sequence). The trim removed 5 bases at V and 6 bases at J, leaving 3 bases unmatched. The CDR3 length is 14 residues.

There are a few counts of this clone. The V gene is TRBV30, the J gene TRBJ1-2; 9 bases map to TRBD1. This CDR3 contains 14 residues. With V trimmed by 2 bases and J by 4 bases, 5 bases remained unmatched. Looked up from germline, CDR1 is GTSNPN and CDR2 is SVGIG (reference sequence). Here the CDR3 DNA reads TGTGCCTGGAGTCAACAGGGGGCTAGCTATGGCTACACCTTC. The encoded protein is CAWSQQGASYGYTF.

This chain joins TRBV27 and TRBJ2-2; perhaps TRBD1 as D (7 bases). The CDR3 is 14 residues long. The V gene's germline CDR1 is MNHEY and CDR2 SMNVEV (reference sequence). V lost 3 bases to trimming and J lost 6 bases, with 11 bases between them. The CDR3, as DNA: TGTGCCAGCAGTTTGGGCAGGGGGGCCGGGGAGCTGTTTTTT. Its translation is CASSLGRGAGELFF.

This clone appeared a single time. The V and J genes are TRBV19 and TRBJ2-4; TRBD2 matches 9 bases. Germline V gives CDR1 LNHDA, CDR2 SQIVND (reference sequence). The CDR3 has 17 amino acids. Trimming removed 7 bases from V and 4 bases from J; junction bases left unmatched: 14. The CDR3 DNA sequence: TGTGCCAGTAAGGGGGTTAGCGGGAGTGGTGAAAAAAACATTCAGTACTTC. Protein sequence: CASKGVSGSGEKNIQYF.

The chain uses TRBV2 and TRBJ2-3, with D maybe TRBD1 (6 bases). The CDR3 contains 14 residues. V lost 4 bases, J lost 0 bases, and 8 bases lay in between. Germline CDR1 is SNHLY and CDR2 is FYNNEI. CDR3 coding DNA: TGTGCCAGCAGTGTCCAGGGGAGCACAGATACGCAGTATTTT. This gives the protein CASSVQGSTDTQYF.

The chain combines TRBV7-2 with TRBJ1-1, with 11 bases lining up with TRBD1. Losses at the gene ends were 4 bases for V and 12 bases for J; bases not matched to a gene: 7. In germline, CDR1 is SGHTA, CDR2 FQGNSA. This CDR3 contains 13 residues. The CDR3 here is CASSSGTGGIPFF. The CDR3 DNA reads TGTGCCAGCAGCTCCGGGACAGGGGGGATACCTTTCTTT. Using reference TRBV7-2 and TRBJ1-1 for the parts outside the CDR3, the full variable domain is GAGVSQSPSNKVTEKGKDVELRCDPISGHTALYWYRQSLGQGLEFLIYFQGNSAPDKSGLPSDRFSAERTGGSVSTLTIQRTQQEDSAVYLCASSSGTGGIPFFGQGTRLTVV.

This chain links TRBV7-8 with TRBJ2-3, with TRBD1 as a possible D gene (6 bases). CDR1 is SGHVS and CDR2 is FQNEAQ in the germline V gene. V was clipped by 5 bases and J by 7 bases, with 16 bases between them. This CDR3 has 14 residues. CDR3 in amino acids: CASSADRGRNTQYF. CDR3 in DNA: TGTGCCAGCAGCGCGGACAGAGGGCGGAATACGCAGTATTTT.

The rearrangement uses TRBV28 and TRBJ1-5; 9 nucleotides align to TRBD1. Looked up from germline, CDR1 is MDHEN and CDR2 is SYDVKM. The J segment lost 4 bases and the V segment lost 6 bases, leaving 4 bases of the junction unmatched. The CDR3 contains 14 residues. The CDR3 reads CASSGTGSNQPQHF. CDR3 sequence (DNA): TGTGCCAGCAGCGGGACAGGGAGTAATCAGCCCCAGCATTTT.

The chain employs TRBV6-5 and TRBJ1-1; D is uncertain. The CDR3 extends over 11 amino acids. Germline V gene data show CDR1 as MNHEY and CDR2 as SVGAGI. Trimming shortened V by 6 bases and J by 3 bases, and 5 bases separated the two germline ends. CDR3 in amino acids: CASRRDTEAFF. CDR3 bases: TGTGCCAGCAGACGGGACACTGAAGCTTTCTTT.

This clone showed up just once. The chain employs TRBV28 and TRBJ1-1; D gene uncertain. Looked up from germline, CDR1 is MDHEN and CDR2 is SYDVKM. This CDR3 comprises 18 residues. V lost 5 bases and J 5 bases, leaving 27 bases between the germline ends. CDR3 sequence (DNA): TGTGCCAGCAGTGAATTAATTGGGGAGGCCCCTTTACGGACTGAAGCTTTCTTT. This codes for CASSELIGEAPLRTEAFF. The entire variable domain, with the rest obtained from reference TRBV28 and TRBJ1-1, is as follows: DVKVTQSSRYLVKRTGEKVFLECVQDMDHENMFWYRQDPGLGLRLIYFSYDVKMKEKGDIPEGYSVSREKKERFSLILESASTNQTSMYLCASSELIGEAPLRTEAFFGQGTRLTVV.

The V call is TRBV9, the J call TRBJ2-5; perhaps TRBD2 as D (6 bases). The germline V gene has CDR1 SGDLS and CDR2 YYNGEE. V was cut by 4 bases and J by 3 bases, with 19 bases left in between. This CDR3 has 16 amino acids. The CDR3 reads CASSPQEGFAKETQYF. CDR3 nucleotides: TGTGCCAGCAGCCCCCAGGAGGGTTTCGCGAAAGAGACCCAGTACTTC.

The chain links TRBV6-5 to TRBJ1-5; the D is unclear. The CDR3 extends over 12 amino acids. Germline V gene sequence: CDR1 MNHEY, CDR2 SVGAGI. V shed 6 bases and J shed 4 bases, with 7 bases lying between them. In nucleotides, the CDR3 is TGTGCCAGCAGACGGGGTAATCAGCCCCAGCATTTT. It specifies CASRRGNQPQHF.

The chain combines TRBV29-1 with TRBJ2-7; no clear D gene. Germline values: CDR1 SQVTM, CDR2 ANQGSEA. The CDR3 extends over 11 amino acids. Trimming left V 4 bases short and J 9 bases short, with 13 bases between. The CDR3 DNA reads as TGCAGCGTTGCCGAGCCTTCTAGGCAGTACTTC. This translates into CSVAEPSRQYF.

The chain has TRBV7-3 and TRBJ2-1, with D possibly matching TRBD1 (7 bases). In germline, CDR1 is SGHTA, CDR2 FQGTGA. The CDR3 is 14 amino acids. The V end lost 3 bases, the J end lost 8 bases, and 14 bases lay between the germline ends. Here the CDR3 DNA reads TGTGCCAGCAGCTTTACGACAGGGACTGATGAGCAGTTCTTC. Translated: CASSFTTGTDEQFF.

CDR3 amino acids: CASSLADGGQFF. CDR3 nucleotide sequence: TGTGCCAGCAGCTTAGCAGACGGGGGGCAGTTCTTC. The chain recombines TRBV7-2 with TRBJ2-1; possible D gene TRBD2, 6 bases. Germline V gene data show CDR1 as SGHTA and CDR2 as FQGNSA. The CDR3 totals 12 residues. Between the trimmed V and J ends, which lost 0 bases and 12 bases, there was a span of 9 bases.

The chain carries TRBV25-1 and TRBJ2-3; D is undetermined. Trimming left V 4 bases short and J 8 bases short, with 7 bases between. Per germline, CDR1 MGHDK and CDR2 SYGVNS. The CDR3 runs 11 residues. The CDR3 bases are TGTGCCAGCAGTGGACATGCTACGCAGTATTTT. Amino acid sequence: CASSGHATQYF. Full variable domain (outside the CDR3, taken from reference TRBV25-1 and TRBJ2-3): EADIYQTPRYLVIGTGKKITLECSQTMGHDKMYWYQQDPGMELHLIHYSYGVNSTEKGDLSSESTVSRIRTEHFPLTLESARPSHTSQYLCASSGHATQYFGPGTRLTVL.

The chain combines TRBV6-5 with TRBJ2-7, with D maybe TRBD2 (6 bases). This CDR3 is built from 14 residues. Germline V gene sequence: CDR1 MNHEY, CDR2 SVGAGI. V lost 7 bases and J 3 bases, leaving 16 bases between the germline ends. CDR3 coding DNA: TGTGCCAGCAATTTAGGGACTCTGGGCTACGAGCAGTACTTC. Residues: CASNLGTLGYEQYF.

The chain has TRBV30 and TRBJ1-1; no definite D call. V was clipped by 7 bases and J by 4 bases, with 19 bases between them. There are 14 residues in the CDR3. Germline CDR1 reads GTSNPN; CDR2 reads SVGIG (reference sequence). The CDR3 protein is CALVYRRAGTEAFF. The CDR3 coding sequence is TGTGCCTTAGTTTATCGGCGGGCGGGCACTGAAGCTTTCTTT.

This rearrangement joins TRBV7-9 to TRBJ1-4, with no clear D. Trimming took off 10 bases at V and 8 bases at J, with 14 bases between the two ends. The CDR3 length is 12 residues. Germline V gives CDR1 SEHNR, CDR2 FQNEAQ (reference sequence). CDR3 sequence reads: CANLRAGEKLFF. CDR3 nucleotides: TGTGCCAATTTGAGGGCCGGCGAAAAACTGTTTTTT. The entire variable domain, with the rest obtained from reference TRBV7-9 and TRBJ1-4, is as follows: DTGVSQNPRHKITKRGQNVTFRCDPISEHNRLYWYRQTLGQGPEFLTYFQNEAQLEKSRLLSDRFSAERPKGSFSTLEIQRTEQGDSAMYLCANLRAGEKLFFGSGTQLSVL.